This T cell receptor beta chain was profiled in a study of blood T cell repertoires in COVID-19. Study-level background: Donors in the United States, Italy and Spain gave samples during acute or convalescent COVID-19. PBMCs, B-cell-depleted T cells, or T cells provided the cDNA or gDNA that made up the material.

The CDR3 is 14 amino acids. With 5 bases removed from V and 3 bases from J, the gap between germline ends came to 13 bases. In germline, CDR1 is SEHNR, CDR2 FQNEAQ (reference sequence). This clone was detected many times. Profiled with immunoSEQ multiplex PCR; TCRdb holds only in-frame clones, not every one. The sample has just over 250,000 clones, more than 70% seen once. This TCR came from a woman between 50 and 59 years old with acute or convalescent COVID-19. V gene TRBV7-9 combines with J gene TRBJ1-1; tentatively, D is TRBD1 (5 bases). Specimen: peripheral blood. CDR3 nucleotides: TGTGCCAGCAGCCCTCAGGGTGGGTACACTGAAGCTTTCTTT. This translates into CASSPQGGYTEAFF.